This T cell receptor (beta chain) is from a study of human T cells and chemical hapten exposure. About the study: A roughly 2 cm by roughly 2 cm inner upper arm patch received 2% DPC for sensitization.

The CDR3 has 18 amino acids. With V trimmed by 1 base and J by 6 bases, 12 bases remained unmatched. CDR1 and CDR2 (germline): SEHNR, FQNEAQ (reference sequence). Notes on the study in general: Against controls, expanded TCRs gave rise to significantly more large CDR3 similarity clusters. Sensitizing to DPC left TCRs with a frequency above 1 in 1000 unaltered.

This clonotype was counted a few times. Its antigen is unidentified. TCRdb called the RACE reads again in MiXCR, with one record for every CDR3 protein. The repertoire holds just under 65,000 distinct CDR3 sequences, with more than 9.5% as singletons. As to time point: patch test 3, about 24 weeks after DPC sensitization. As for treatment: therapeutic diphenylcyclopropenone sensitization with weekly scalp DPC. Patch tests were applied only after blood draws. This sequence joins TRBV7-9 and TRBJ2-1; 10 bases agree with TRBD2. The receptor's source is a woman in her twenties or thirties with alopecia areata. Some clones in this sample may be carry-over from other donors' samples. This specimen was whole blood, taken in connection with sensitization to the hapten diphenylcyclopropenone (DPC). As DNA, the CDR3 is TGTGCCAGCAGCTTAGTCTCAACCGGACTAGCGGCCCCCAATGAGCAGTTCTTC. It encodes CASSLVSTGLAAPNEQFF.